Described below is a single T cell receptor (beta chain) sequence and its context. The source material, RNA transcripts, was used to amplify TCR beta CDR3 regions. The HTBI primer set drove a first-round RT-PCR of the TCR CDR3. MiXCR, run by TCRdb on the multiplex PCR reads, gives a single entry per CDR3 protein. This repertoire shows about 640,000 distinct CDR3 sequences, around 20% found once; its top ten account for more than 30%. The source of the sample is a study of T cells in Graves' hyperthyroidism and ophthalmopathy. After removal of 5 bases from V and 2 bases from J, the junction contained 6 bases not matched to a gene. Germline CDR1 is MNHEY and CDR2 is SMNVEV (reference sequence). This CDR3 spans 15 amino acids.

The sequenced sample consisted of blood. The receptor comes from a man under 40 with Graves' ophthalmopathy. The J gene is TRBJ2-7, the V gene TRBV27; TRBD2 agrees at 10 bases. CDR3 bases: TGTGCCAGCAGTGGCCTAGCGGGAGAAACCTACGAGCAGTACTTC. This encodes CASSGLAGETYEQYF.